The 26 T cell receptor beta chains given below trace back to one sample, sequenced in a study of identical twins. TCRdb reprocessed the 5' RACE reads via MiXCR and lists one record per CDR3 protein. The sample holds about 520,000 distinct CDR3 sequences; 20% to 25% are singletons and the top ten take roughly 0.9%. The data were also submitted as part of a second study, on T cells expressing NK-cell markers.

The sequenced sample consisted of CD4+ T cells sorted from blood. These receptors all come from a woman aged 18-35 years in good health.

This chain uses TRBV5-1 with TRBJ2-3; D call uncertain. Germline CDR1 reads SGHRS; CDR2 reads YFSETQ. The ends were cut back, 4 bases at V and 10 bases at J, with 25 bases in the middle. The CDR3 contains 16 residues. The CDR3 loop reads CASSHTDNPGWDSQYF. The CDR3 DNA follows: TGCGCCAGCAGCCATACAGACAATCCCGGATGGGATTCGCAGTATTTT.

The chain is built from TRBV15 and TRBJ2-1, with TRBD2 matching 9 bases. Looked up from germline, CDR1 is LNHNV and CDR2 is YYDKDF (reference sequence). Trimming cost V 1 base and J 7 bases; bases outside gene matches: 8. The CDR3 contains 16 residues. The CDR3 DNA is TGTGCCACCAGCAGAGTCAGCGGGGGGATAACTAATGAGCAGTTCTTC. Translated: CATSRVSGGITNEQFF.

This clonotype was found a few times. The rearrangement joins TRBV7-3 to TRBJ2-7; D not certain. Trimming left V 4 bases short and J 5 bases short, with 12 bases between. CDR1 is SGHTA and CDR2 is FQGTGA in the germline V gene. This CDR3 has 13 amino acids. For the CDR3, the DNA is TGTGCCAGCAGCTCCACCCCTGGGGACGAGCAGTACTTC. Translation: CASSSTPGDEQYF.

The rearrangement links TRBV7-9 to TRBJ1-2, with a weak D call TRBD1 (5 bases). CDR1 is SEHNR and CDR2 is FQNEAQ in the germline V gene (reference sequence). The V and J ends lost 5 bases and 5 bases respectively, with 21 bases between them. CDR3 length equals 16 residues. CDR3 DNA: TGTGCCAGCAGCGCGCAGATCCGGGACGGTGTTTATGGCTACACCTTC. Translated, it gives CASSAQIRDGVYGYTF.

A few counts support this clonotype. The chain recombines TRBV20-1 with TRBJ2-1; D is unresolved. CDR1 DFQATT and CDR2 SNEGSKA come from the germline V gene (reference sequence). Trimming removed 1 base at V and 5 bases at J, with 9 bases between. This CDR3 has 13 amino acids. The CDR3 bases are TGCAGTGCTAGAGTTTACCAGAACAATGAGCAGTTCTTC. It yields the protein CSARVYQNNEQFF.

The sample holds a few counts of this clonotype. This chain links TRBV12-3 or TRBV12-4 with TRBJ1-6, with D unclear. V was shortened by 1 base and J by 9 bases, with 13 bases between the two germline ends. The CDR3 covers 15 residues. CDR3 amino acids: CASSLGSARGSPLHF. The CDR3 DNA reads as TGTGCCAGCAGTTTAGGGAGTGCACGGGGTTCACCCCTCCACTTT.

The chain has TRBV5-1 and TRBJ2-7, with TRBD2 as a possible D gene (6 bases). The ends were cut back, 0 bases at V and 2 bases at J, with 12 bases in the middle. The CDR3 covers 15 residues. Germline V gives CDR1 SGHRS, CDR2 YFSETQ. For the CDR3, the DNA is TGCGCCAGCAGCTTGGGCCGGGGGTCAGCCTACGAGCAGTACTTC. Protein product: CASSLGRGSAYEQYF.

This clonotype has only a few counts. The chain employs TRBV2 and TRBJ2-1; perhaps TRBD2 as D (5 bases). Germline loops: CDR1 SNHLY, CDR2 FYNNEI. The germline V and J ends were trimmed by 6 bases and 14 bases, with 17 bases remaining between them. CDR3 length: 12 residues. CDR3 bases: TGTGCCAGCAGCGATCTTTCTAGCAACGAGTTCTTC. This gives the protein CASSDLSSNEFF.

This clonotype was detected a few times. CDR3 loop: CSARGQGGETQYF. The DNA of the CDR3 is TGCAGTGCTAGGGGACAGGGAGGGGAGACCCAGTACTTC. The V gene is TRBV20-1, the J gene TRBJ2-5; TRBD1 matches at 9 bases. The CDR3 consists of 13 residues. The germline CDR1 and CDR2 sequences are DFQATT and SNEGSKA (reference sequence). The V segment lost 3 bases and the J segment 5 bases; nucleotides outside the gene matches: 4.

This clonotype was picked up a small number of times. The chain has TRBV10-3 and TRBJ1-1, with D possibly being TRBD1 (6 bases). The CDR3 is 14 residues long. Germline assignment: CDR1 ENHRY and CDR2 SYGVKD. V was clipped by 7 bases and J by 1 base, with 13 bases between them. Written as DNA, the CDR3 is TGTGCCATCACCCTGGGGGCGGAGAACACTGAAGCTTTCTTT. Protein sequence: CAITLGAENTEAFF.

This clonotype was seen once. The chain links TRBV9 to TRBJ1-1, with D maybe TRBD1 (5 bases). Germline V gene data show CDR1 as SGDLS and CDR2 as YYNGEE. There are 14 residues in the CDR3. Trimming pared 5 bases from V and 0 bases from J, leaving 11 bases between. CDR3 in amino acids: CASSSDIMNTEAFF. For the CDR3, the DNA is TGTGCCAGCAGTTCGGACATTATGAACACTGAAGCTTTCTTT.

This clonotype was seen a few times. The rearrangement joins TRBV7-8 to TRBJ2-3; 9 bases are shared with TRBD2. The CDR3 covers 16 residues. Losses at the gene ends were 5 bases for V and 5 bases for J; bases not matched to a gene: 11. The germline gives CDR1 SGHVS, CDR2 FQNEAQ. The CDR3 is CASSSHSGRGGDTQYF. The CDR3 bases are TGTGCCAGCAGCAGCCATAGCGGGAGAGGTGGAGATACGCAGTATTTT.

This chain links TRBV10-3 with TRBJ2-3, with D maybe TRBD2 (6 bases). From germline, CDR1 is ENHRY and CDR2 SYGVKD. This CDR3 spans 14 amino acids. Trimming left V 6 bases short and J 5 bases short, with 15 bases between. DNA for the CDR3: TGTGCCATCAGGGGACTCCCTCGCAGAGATACGCAGTATTTT. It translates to CAIRGLPRRDTQYF.

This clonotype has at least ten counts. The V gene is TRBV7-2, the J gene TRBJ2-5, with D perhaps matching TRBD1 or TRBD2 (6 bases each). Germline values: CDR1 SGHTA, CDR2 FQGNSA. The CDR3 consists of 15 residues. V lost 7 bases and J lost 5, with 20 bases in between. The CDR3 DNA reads TGTGCCAGCACCTCAAGACCGGGGGCCTGGGAGACCCAGTACTTC. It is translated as CASTSRPGAWETQYF.

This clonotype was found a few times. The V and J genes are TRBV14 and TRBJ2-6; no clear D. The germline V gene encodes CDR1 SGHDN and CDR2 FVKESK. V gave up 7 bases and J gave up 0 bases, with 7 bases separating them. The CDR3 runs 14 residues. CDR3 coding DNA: TGTGCCAGCAATATGGGCTCTGGGGCCAACGTCCTGACTTTC. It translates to CASNMGSGANVLTF.

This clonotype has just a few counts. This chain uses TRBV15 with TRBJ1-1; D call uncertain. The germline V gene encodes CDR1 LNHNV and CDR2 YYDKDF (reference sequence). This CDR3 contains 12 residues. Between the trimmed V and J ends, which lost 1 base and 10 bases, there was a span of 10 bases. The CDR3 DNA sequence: TGTGCCACCAGCAGAGCCACTTCGGGAGCTTTCTTT. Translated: CATSRATSGAFF.

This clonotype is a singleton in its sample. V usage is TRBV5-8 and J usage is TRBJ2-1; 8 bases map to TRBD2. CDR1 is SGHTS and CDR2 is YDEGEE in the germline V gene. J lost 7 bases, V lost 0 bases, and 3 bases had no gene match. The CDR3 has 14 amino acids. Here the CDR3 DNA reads TGTGCCAGCAGCTTGGTGGGACTAGGAAATGAGCAGTTCTTC. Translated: CASSLVGLGNEQFF.

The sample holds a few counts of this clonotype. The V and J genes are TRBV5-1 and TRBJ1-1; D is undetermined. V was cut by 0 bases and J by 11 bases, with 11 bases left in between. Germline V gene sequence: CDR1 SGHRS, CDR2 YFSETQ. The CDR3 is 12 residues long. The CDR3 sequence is CASSLEGWKAFF. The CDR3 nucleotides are TGCGCCAGCAGCTTGGAGGGTTGGAAGGCTTTCTTT.

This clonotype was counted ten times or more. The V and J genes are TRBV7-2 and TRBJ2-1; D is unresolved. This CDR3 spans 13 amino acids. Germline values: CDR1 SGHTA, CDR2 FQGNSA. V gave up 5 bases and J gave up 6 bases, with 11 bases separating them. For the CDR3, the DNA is TGTGCCAGCAGCGTTCACCTAGTCAATGAGCAGTTCTTC. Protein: CASSVHLVNEQFF.

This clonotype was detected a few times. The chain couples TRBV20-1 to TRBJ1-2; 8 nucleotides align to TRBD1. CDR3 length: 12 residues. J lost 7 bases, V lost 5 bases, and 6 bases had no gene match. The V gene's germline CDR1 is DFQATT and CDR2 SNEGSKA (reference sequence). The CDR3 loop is CSASTGASGYTF. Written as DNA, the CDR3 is TGCAGTGCTTCGACAGGGGCGAGTGGCTACACCTTC.

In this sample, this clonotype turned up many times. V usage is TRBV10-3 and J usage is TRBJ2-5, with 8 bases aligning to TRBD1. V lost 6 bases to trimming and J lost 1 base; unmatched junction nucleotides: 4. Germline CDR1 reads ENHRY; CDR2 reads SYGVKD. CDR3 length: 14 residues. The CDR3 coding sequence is TGTGCCATCAGCGGACAGGGAGGCCAAGAGACCCAGTACTTC. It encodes CAISGQGGQETQYF.

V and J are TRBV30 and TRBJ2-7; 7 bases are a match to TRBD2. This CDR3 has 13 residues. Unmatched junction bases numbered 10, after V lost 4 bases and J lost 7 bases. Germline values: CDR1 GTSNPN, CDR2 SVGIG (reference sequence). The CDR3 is CAWTSGDLREQYF. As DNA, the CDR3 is TGTGCCTGGACTAGCGGAGATCTGAGGGAGCAGTACTTC.

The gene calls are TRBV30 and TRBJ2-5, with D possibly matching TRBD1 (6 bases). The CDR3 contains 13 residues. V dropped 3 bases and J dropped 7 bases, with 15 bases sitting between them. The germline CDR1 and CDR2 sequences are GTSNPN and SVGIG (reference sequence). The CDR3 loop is CAWRDGAGATQYF. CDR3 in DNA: TGTGCCTGGAGGGACGGGGCAGGGGCGACCCAGTACTTC.

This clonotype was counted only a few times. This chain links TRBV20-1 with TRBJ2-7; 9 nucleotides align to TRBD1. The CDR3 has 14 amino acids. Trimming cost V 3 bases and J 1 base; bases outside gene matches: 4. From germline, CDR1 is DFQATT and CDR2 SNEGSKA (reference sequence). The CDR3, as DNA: TGCAGTGCTAGGAGACAGGGGGAATCCTACGAGCAGTACTTC. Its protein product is CSARRQGESYEQYF.

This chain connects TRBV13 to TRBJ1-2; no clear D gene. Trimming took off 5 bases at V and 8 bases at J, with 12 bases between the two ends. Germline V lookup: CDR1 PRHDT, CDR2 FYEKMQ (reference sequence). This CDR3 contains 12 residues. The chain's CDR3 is CASSATAYGYTF. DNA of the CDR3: TGTGCCAGCAGCGCCACAGCTTACGGCTACACCTTC.

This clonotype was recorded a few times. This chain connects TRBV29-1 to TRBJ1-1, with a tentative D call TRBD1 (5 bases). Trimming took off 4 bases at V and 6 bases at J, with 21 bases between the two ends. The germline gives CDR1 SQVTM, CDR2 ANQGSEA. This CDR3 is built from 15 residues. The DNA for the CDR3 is TGCAGCGTTGGATCCTACGTCCTCCAGGGCGCTGAAGCTTTCTTT. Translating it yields CSVGSYVLQGAEAFF.